Listed below are T cell receptor beta chains from one sample, sequenced in a study of PD-L1 blockade in urothelial cancer. The assay was immunoSEQ multiplex PCR, and TCRdb's table has in-frame clones only and misses some. The sample has about 52,000 clones; approximately 80% are singletons. Material: PBMCs, obtained around atezolizumab (anti-PD-L1) treatment. The receptor source for this set is a man aged 45 to 65 with urothelial cancer. The CDR3 runs from the conserved cysteine through the conserved F or W. A D gene is named only where the DNA matches it firmly. The listing skips clone size in some rows; elsewhere it reads once, few, many or a size class.

J gene: TRBJ2-2; D gene: -; V gene: TRBV19; CDR3 length: 11; clone size: -; CDR3 protein: CASRSPGELFF; CDR3 DNA: TGTGCCAGTAGGAGTCCCGGGGAGCTGTTTTTT
J gene: TRBJ2-7; D gene: TRBD2; V gene: TRBV10-3; CDR3 length: 16; clone size: -; CDR3 protein: CAISDVRTSGTYEQYF; CDR3 DNA: TGTGCCATCAGTGATGTCAGGACTAGCGGAACCTACGAGCAGTACTTC
J gene: TRBJ2-4; D gene: -; V gene: TRBV5-1; CDR3 length: 15; clone size: -; CDR3 protein: CASSLAWGDPDIQYF; CDR3 DNA: TGCGCCAGCAGCTTGGCATGGGGGGACCCGGACATTCAGTACTTC
J gene: TRBJ2-5; D gene: -; V gene: TRBV19; CDR3 length: 14; clone size: once; CDR3 protein: CASSINRGWETQYF; CDR3 DNA: TGTGCCAGTAGTATAAATCGGGGTTGGGAGACCCAGTACTTC
J gene: TRBJ2-1; D gene: TRBD2; V gene: TRBV18; CDR3 length: 16; clone size: -; CDR3 protein: CASSQRLAGVINEQFF; CDR3 DNA: TGTGCCAGCTCACAACGATTAGCGGGGGTTATCAATGAGCAGTTCTTC
J gene: TRBJ2-3; D gene: -; V gene: TRBV5-1; CDR3 length: 15; clone size: -; CDR3 protein: CASGTTVAGADTQYF; CDR3 DNA: TGCGCCAGCGGGACAACGGTCGCGGGGGCAGATACGCAGTATTTT
J gene: TRBJ2-7; D gene: TRBD2; V gene: TRBV11-2; CDR3 length: 15; clone size: -; CDR3 protein: CASSLEASGSYEQYF; CDR3 DNA: TGTGCCAGCAGCTTAGAGGCTAGCGGGAGCTACGAGCAGTACTTC
J gene: TRBJ2-7; D gene: -; V gene: TRBV10-3; CDR3 length: 14; clone size: -; CDR3 protein: CAISEPTRGYEQYF; CDR3 DNA: TGTGCCATCAGTGAGCCCACCCGGGGTTACGAGCAGTACTTC
J gene: TRBJ2-1; D gene: TRBD2; V gene: TRBV9; CDR3 length: 14; clone size: -; CDR3 protein: CASSVVGRGNEQFF; CDR3 DNA: TGTGCCAGCAGCGTGGTGGGGAGGGGAAATGAGCAGTTCTTC
J gene: TRBJ2-7; D gene: TRBD2; V gene: TRBV5-5; CDR3 length: 16; clone size: -; CDR3 protein: CASSSPGLADSYEQYF; CDR3 DNA: TGTGCCAGCAGCTCGCCGGGACTAGCGGACTCCTACGAGCAGTACTTC
J gene: TRBJ1-5; D gene: -; V gene: TRBV7-3; CDR3 length: 14; clone size: few; CDR3 protein: CASSLRTGNQPQHF; CDR3 DNA: TGTGCCAGCAGCTTACGCACAGGGAATCAGCCCCAGCATTTT
J gene: TRBJ1-2; D gene: -; V gene: TRBV5-4; CDR3 length: 11; clone size: -; CDR3 protein: CASSLGGGYTF; CDR3 DNA: TGTGCCAGCAGCCTGGGCGGAGGCTACACCTTC
J gene: TRBJ2-5; D gene: -; V gene: TRBV5-6; CDR3 length: 14; clone size: -; CDR3 protein: CASSLDWGPETQYF; CDR3 DNA: TGTGCCAGCAGCTTGGACTGGGGCCCGGAGACCCAGTACTTC
J gene: TRBJ2-1; D gene: TRBD2; V gene: TRBV6-6; CDR3 length: 15; clone size: -; CDR3 protein: CASSYGTSGADEQFF; CDR3 DNA: TGTGCCAGCAGTTACGGGACTAGCGGGGCTGATGAGCAGTTCTTC
J gene: TRBJ2-1; D gene: TRBD2; V gene: TRBV5-4; CDR3 length: 16; clone size: -; CDR3 protein: CASSPSAGGAHNEQFF; CDR3 DNA: TGTGCCAGCAGCCCTTCAGCGGGAGGAGCCCACAATGAGCAGTTCTTC
J gene: TRBJ2-1; D gene: TRBD2; V gene: TRBV18; CDR3 length: 14; clone size: -; CDR3 protein: CASHPGLAGNEQFF; CDR3 DNA: TGTGCCAGCCACCCGGGACTAGCGGGGAATGAGCAGTTCTTC
J gene: TRBJ2-3; D gene: -; V gene: TRBV10-1; CDR3 length: 13; clone size: -; CDR3 protein: CASKANRTDTQYF; CDR3 DNA: TGCGCCAGCAAAGCGAATCGCACAGATACGCAGTATTTT
J gene: TRBJ1-1; D gene: TRBD1; V gene: TRBV27; CDR3 length: 17; clone size: -; CDR3 protein: CASSPLGTGGRNTEAFF; CDR3 DNA: TGTGCCAGCTCCCCCTTGGGGACAGGGGGGAGGAACACTGAAGCTTTCTTT
J gene: TRBJ2-7; D gene: -; V gene: TRBV19; CDR3 length: 12; clone size: -; CDR3 protein: CASMGRSYEQYF; CDR3 DNA: TGTGCAAGTATGGGCCGATCCTACGAGCAGTACTTC
J gene: TRBJ2-3; D gene: TRBD2; V gene: TRBV12-5; CDR3 length: 15; clone size: -; CDR3 protein: CASGLWLAGSDTQYF; CDR3 DNA: TGTGCTAGTGGTTTGTGGCTAGCGGGATCAGATACGCAGTATTTT
J gene: TRBJ2-7; D gene: TRBD2; V gene: TRBV13; CDR3 length: 14; clone size: few; CDR3 protein: CASSPSGSSYEQYF; CDR3 DNA: TGTGCCAGCAGCCCCAGCGGGAGCTCCTACGAGCAGTACTTC
J gene: TRBJ1-5; D gene: -; V gene: TRBV19; CDR3 length: 16; clone size: -; CDR3 protein: CASTPAGPGENQPQHF; CDR3 DNA: TGTGCCAGTACCCCGGCCGGGCCAGGGGAGAATCAGCCCCAGCATTTT
J gene: TRBJ1-1; D gene: TRBD1; V gene: TRBV9; CDR3 length: 15; clone size: -; CDR3 protein: CASSVGRGRDTEAFF; CDR3 DNA: TGTGCCAGCAGCGTGGGCAGGGGGCGGGACACTGAAGCTTTCTTT
J gene: TRBJ2-5; D gene: TRBD2; V gene: TRBV29-1; CDR3 length: 15; clone size: -; CDR3 protein: CSVWPGLAAQETQYF; CDR3 DNA: TGCAGCGTATGGCCGGGACTAGCGGCTCAAGAGACCCAGTACTTC
J gene: TRBJ2-7; D gene: TRBD2; V gene: TRBV5-6; CDR3 length: 17; clone size: -; CDR3 protein: CASSLRLAGLPPYEQYF; CDR3 DNA: TGTGCCAGCAGCTTGAGACTAGCGGGACTACCCCCCTACGAGCAGTACTTC
J gene: TRBJ2-3; D gene: TRBD2; V gene: TRBV9; CDR3 length: 19; clone size: -; CDR3 protein: CASSVEGWGLAGDTDTQYF; CDR3 DNA: TGTGCCAGCAGCGTAGAAGGTTGGGGACTAGCGGGGGACACAGATACGCAGTATTTT
J gene: TRBJ2-1; D gene: TRBD2; V gene: TRBV27; CDR3 length: 16; clone size: -; CDR3 protein: CASSLKSGRTYNEQFF; CDR3 DNA: TGTGCCAGCAGTTTGAAAAGCGGGAGGACTTACAATGAGCAGTTCTTC
J gene: TRBJ2-5; D gene: TRBD2; V gene: TRBV19; CDR3 length: 17; clone size: -; CDR3 protein: CASSILSGGAKGQTQYF; CDR3 DNA: TGTGCCAGTAGTATCCTTAGCGGGGGGGCCAAGGGACAGACCCAGTACTTC
J gene: TRBJ2-7; D gene: -; V gene: TRBV5-1; CDR3 length: 12; clone size: few; CDR3 protein: CASSTGGYEQYF; CDR3 DNA: TGCGCCAGCAGCACGGGTGGTTACGAGCAGTACTTC
J gene: TRBJ2-7; D gene: -; V gene: TRBV29-1; CDR3 length: 10; clone size: -; CDR3 protein: CSVKHGEQYF; CDR3 DNA: TGCAGCGTTAAACATGGCGAGCAGTACTTC
J gene: TRBJ2-1; D gene: -; V gene: TRBV2; CDR3 length: 13; clone size: -; CDR3 protein: CASSPRDYNEQFF; CDR3 DNA: TGTGCCAGCAGCCCGCGGGACTACAATGAGCAGTTCTTC
J gene: TRBJ1-1; D gene: TRBD1; V gene: TRBV10-1; CDR3 length: 12; clone size: -; CDR3 protein: CASSEGTGRAFF; CDR3 DNA: TGCGCCAGCAGTGAGGGGACAGGGCGAGCTTTCTTT
J gene: TRBJ2-1; D gene: TRBD2; V gene: TRBV27; CDR3 length: 14; clone size: -; CDR3 protein: CASSSRGRANEQFF; CDR3 DNA: TGTGCCAGCAGTTCTCGCGGGAGGGCAAATGAGCAGTTCTTC
J gene: TRBJ2-7; D gene: -; V gene: TRBV5-4; CDR3 length: 13; clone size: once; CDR3 protein: CASRYGNSYEQYF; CDR3 DNA: TGTGCCAGCCGATACGGGAACTCCTACGAGCAGTACTTC
J gene: TRBJ2-3; D gene: TRBD2; V gene: TRBV7-6; CDR3 length: 17; clone size: -; CDR3 protein: CASSLLAGGASQGTQYF; CDR3 DNA: TGTGCCAGCAGCTTACTAGCGGGGGGTGCTTCACAGGGGACGCAGTATTTT
J gene: TRBJ2-7; D gene: -; V gene: TRBV7-8; CDR3 length: 14; clone size: -; CDR3 protein: CASSQRQAPYEQYF; CDR3 DNA: TGTGCCAGCAGCCAGCGACAGGCCCCCTACGAGCAGTACTTC
J gene: TRBJ1-6; D gene: -; V gene: TRBV19; CDR3 length: 13; clone size: -; CDR3 protein: CASRGDNNSPLHF; CDR3 DNA: TGTGCCAGTAGGGGGGACAATAATTCACCCCTCCACTTT
J gene: TRBJ1-3; D gene: -; V gene: TRBV28; CDR3 length: 14; clone size: -; CDR3 protein: CASRPGGSGNTIYF; CDR3 DNA: TGTGCCAGCAGGCCCGGGGGGTCTGGAAACACCATATATTTT
J gene: TRBJ2-3; D gene: TRBD2; V gene: TRBV5-6; CDR3 length: 15; clone size: few; CDR3 protein: CASSLVLAGGDTQYF; CDR3 DNA: TGTGCCAGCAGCTTGGTACTAGCGGGGGGAGATACGCAGTATTTT
J gene: TRBJ2-2; D gene: TRBD1; V gene: TRBV6-1; CDR3 length: 16; clone size: once; CDR3 protein: CASSAKTGSDGGELFF; CDR3 DNA: TGTGCCAGCAGTGCCAAGACAGGGAGTGATGGCGGGGAGCTGTTTTTT
J gene: TRBJ1-1; D gene: TRBD1; V gene: TRBV19; CDR3 length: 15; clone size: -; CDR3 protein: CASSLGYRGDTEAFF; CDR3 DNA: TGTGCCAGTAGTTTGGGGTACAGGGGTGATACTGAAGCTTTCTTT
J gene: TRBJ2-7; D gene: TRBD1; V gene: TRBV7-9; CDR3 length: 15; clone size: -; CDR3 protein: CASSSDRGSYGEQYF; CDR3 DNA: TGTGCCAGCAGCTCGGACAGGGGAAGTTACGGCGAGCAGTACTTC
J gene: TRBJ2-5; D gene: TRBD1; V gene: TRBV18; CDR3 length: 15; clone size: -; CDR3 protein: CASSPRQGRQETQYF; CDR3 DNA: TGTGCCAGCTCACCGCGACAGGGGCGCCAAGAGACCCAGTACTTC
J gene: TRBJ1-3; D gene: -; V gene: TRBV29-1; CDR3 length: 13; clone size: -; CDR3 protein: CSVEFDSGNTIYF; CDR3 DNA: TGCAGCGTTGAATTCGACAGCGGAAACACCATATATTTT
J gene: TRBJ2-4; D gene: TRBD1; V gene: TRBV5-1; CDR3 length: 14; clone size: -; CDR3 protein: CASSPRQGTNIQYF; CDR3 DNA: TGCGCCAGCAGCCCTAGACAGGGGACGAACATTCAGTACTTC
J gene: TRBJ2-2; D gene: -; V gene: TRBV7-2; CDR3 length: 15; clone size: -; CDR3 protein: CASSLVISGTGELFF; CDR3 DNA: TGTGCCAGCAGCTTAGTGATTAGCGGCACCGGGGAGCTGTTTTTT
J gene: TRBJ2-1; D gene: TRBD2; V gene: TRBV19; CDR3 length: 17; clone size: -; CDR3 protein: CASSIFSSGSSYNEQFF; CDR3 DNA: TGTGCCAGTAGTATATTTTCTAGCGGGAGCTCCTACAATGAGCAGTTCTTC
J gene: TRBJ2-2; D gene: -; V gene: TRBV9; CDR3 length: 14; clone size: -; CDR3 protein: CASSNRENTGELFF; CDR3 DNA: TGTGCCAGCAGTAACAGGGAAAACACCGGGGAGCTGTTTTTT
J gene: TRBJ2-7; D gene: TRBD2; V gene: TRBV10-1; CDR3 length: 17; clone size: -; CDR3 protein: CASKENHGTSGSYEQYF; CDR3 DNA: TGCGCCAGCAAAGAGAATCACGGGACTAGCGGTTCCTACGAGCAGTACTTC
J gene: TRBJ1-5; D gene: -; V gene: TRBV12-5; CDR3 length: 14; clone size: -; CDR3 protein: CASGFPGSNQPQHF; CDR3 DNA: TGTGCTAGTGGTTTCCCCGGTAGCAATCAGCCCCAGCATTTT
J gene: TRBJ2-5; D gene: -; V gene: TRBV6-5; CDR3 length: 14; clone size: -; CDR3 protein: CASSPWDKKETQYF; CDR3 DNA: TGTGCCAGCTCTCCTTGGGACAAGAAAGAGACCCAGTACTTC
J gene: TRBJ2-7; D gene: TRBD1; V gene: TRBV2; CDR3 length: 12; clone size: -; CDR3 protein: CASRRDSYEQYF; CDR3 DNA: TGTGCCAGCAGAAGGGACAGCTACGAGCAGTACTTC
J gene: TRBJ1-1; D gene: -; V gene: TRBV5-4; CDR3 length: 17; clone size: -; CDR3 protein: CASSFPNRGGLNTEAFF; CDR3 DNA: TGTGCCAGCAGCTTCCCGAATCGAGGAGGGCTAAACACTGAAGCTTTCTTT
J gene: TRBJ2-1; D gene: TRBD2; V gene: TRBV28; CDR3 length: 16; clone size: -; CDR3 protein: CASSPSSGRTGNEQFF; CDR3 DNA: TGTGCCAGCAGTCCCTCTAGCGGGAGGACCGGCAATGAGCAGTTCTTC
J gene: TRBJ2-3; D gene: TRBD2; V gene: TRBV19; CDR3 length: 17; clone size: -; CDR3 protein: CASSIGGAGDLTDTQYF; CDR3 DNA: TGTGCCAGTAGTATAGGGGGTGCGGGGGACTTAACAGATACGCAGTATTTT
J gene: TRBJ2-1; D gene: TRBD2; V gene: TRBV5-4; CDR3 length: 15; clone size: -; CDR3 protein: CASTPGTSAYNEQFF; CDR3 DNA: TGTGCCAGCACCCCAGGGACTAGCGCTTACAATGAGCAGTTCTTC
J gene: TRBJ2-1; D gene: -; V gene: TRBV4-3; CDR3 length: 14; clone size: few; CDR3 protein: CASSQAAGMNEQFF; CDR3 DNA: TGCGCCAGCAGCCAAGCTGCAGGGATGAATGAGCAGTTCTTC